Below, 30 T cell receptor beta chains from the same sample are listed, as sequenced in a study of shared clonotypes between healthy human individuals. Using immunoSEQ multiplex PCR, the repertoire was profiled, and TCRdb retains in-frame clones only, with some absent. The sample has 2 million to 2.5 million clones; just under 95% are singletons. Source material: naive CD4+ T cells from PBMCs. Subset specified: CD45RA+ positively selected. These receptors all stem from a man younger than 35 in good health. Some clones in this sample may be carry-over from other donors' samples.

This chain joins TRBV27 and TRBJ1-1; 10 positions agree with TRBD1. CDR1 is MNHEY and CDR2 is SMNVEV in the germline V gene (reference sequence). Germline trimming cut 4 bases from V and 2 bases from J; bases unmatched to any gene: 7. The CDR3 runs to 16 residues. CDR3 nucleotide sequence: TGTGCCAGCAGTTCCCGGACAGGGGGATTAAACACTGAAGCTTTCTTT. It specifies CASSSRTGGLNTEAFF.

The chain carries TRBV30 and TRBJ1-5; 11 bases match TRBD1. Germline CDR1 and CDR2: GTSNPN and SVGIG (reference sequence). The CDR3 has 17 amino acids. Unmatched junction bases numbered 6, after V lost 1 base and J lost 1 base. CDR3 bases: TGTGCCTGGAGTGCGGACAGGGGGCAGGGAAGCAATCAGCCCCAGCATTTT. Residues: CAWSADRGQGSNQPQHF.

The gene calls are TRBV6-1 and TRBJ2-7; perhaps D is TRBD1 or TRBD2 (5 bases each). The CDR3 covers 13 residues. Between the trimmed V and J ends, which lost 2 bases and 4 bases, there was a span of 9 bases. Germline V lookup: CDR1 MNHNS, CDR2 SASEGT. DNA of the CDR3: TGTGCCAGCAGTGAATTGGGGGTTTACGAGCAGTACTTC. Protein sequence: CASSELGVYEQYF.

The genes are TRBV9 and TRBJ2-3; either TRBD1 or TRBD2 may supply D (5 bases each). Germline CDR1 SGDLS, CDR2 YYNGEE. V was cut by 2 bases and J by 3 bases, with 13 bases left in between. The CDR3 consists of 15 residues. CDR3 DNA: TGTGCCAGCAGCGTTCGGGGCGTAAAGACAGATACGCAGTATTTT. It encodes CASSVRGVKTDTQYF.

The chain combines TRBV5-6 with TRBJ2-2, with 8 bases lining up with TRBD2. With 4 bases clipped from V and 5 bases from J, the junction kept 13 bases outside the gene matches. This CDR3 region has 17 residues. Germline V gives CDR1 SGHDT, CDR2 YYEEEE. In DNA form, the CDR3 reads TGTGCCAGCAGCCCATCCTTAGCGGGAACCCGAACCGGGGAGCTGTTTTTT. It codes for CASSPSLAGTRTGELFF.

The chain employs TRBV7-6 and TRBJ1-1, with D possibly being TRBD1 (5 bases). With 2 bases removed from V and 3 bases from J, the gap between germline ends came to 7 bases. The CDR3 is made up of 13 amino acids. In germline, CDR1 is SGHVS, CDR2 FNYEAQ. CDR3 in DNA: TGTGCCAGCAGCTTACCGGGGGACACTGAAGCTTTCTTT. Its protein is CASSLPGDTEAFF.

The CDR3 region is CASSQEPTGIYEQYF. In DNA, the CDR3 is TGTGCCAGCAGCCAAGAGCCGACAGGGATCTACGAGCAGTACTTC. This rearrangement joins TRBV14 to TRBJ2-7; 7 bases agree with TRBD1. Losses at the gene ends were 0 bases for V and 3 bases for J; bases not matched to a gene: 5. This CDR3 spans 15 amino acids. Germline assignment: CDR1 SGHDN and CDR2 FVKESK.

This clone showed up just a few times. This chain joins TRBV6-6 and TRBJ1-2, with D possibly matching TRBD1 (5 bases). The ends were cut back, 5 bases at V and 8 bases at J, with 15 bases in the middle. The CDR3 is 13 residues long. CDR1 is MNHNY, CDR2 SVGAGI, per germline (reference sequence). The CDR3 coding sequence is TGTGCCAGCAGTCGGCGCACTCCAGGGGGCTACACCTTC. Protein: CASSRRTPGGYTF.

The V gene is TRBV5-4, the J gene TRBJ2-3; 12 positions match TRBD2. V was clipped by 5 bases and J by 0 bases; unmatched bases: 4. Germline V gene lookup returns CDR1 SGHNT and CDR2 YYREEE (reference sequence). This CDR3 is 16 amino acids long. The CDR3 DNA reads TGTGCCAGCAGTCGCGGGACTAGCGGGAGCACAGATACGCAGTATTTT. Amino acid sequence: CASSRGTSGSTDTQYF.

This clone was observed a single time. V is TRBV7-9 and J is TRBJ1-4; 7 bases line up with TRBD1. The CDR3 extends over 16 amino acids. V trimming: 3 bases; J trimming: 1 base; junction bases outside the gene matches: 5. The germline V gene has CDR1 SEHNR and CDR2 FQNEAQ (reference sequence). In DNA, the CDR3 is TGTGCCAGCAGCTTGGACAGGTTTTTAACTAATGAAAAACTGTTTTTT. Its protein product is CASSLDRFLTNEKLFF.

V is TRBV6-5 and J is TRBJ2-5; 7 nucleotides align to TRBD1. This CDR3 contains 15 residues. V lost 6 bases to trimming and J lost 3 bases; unmatched junction nucleotides: 10. Germline V gene data show CDR1 as MNHEY and CDR2 as SVGAGI. The CDR3 region is CASSRDRDEEETQYF. In DNA form, the CDR3 reads TGTGCCAGCAGCCGAGACAGGGATGAAGAAGAGACCCAGTACTTC.

The chain uses TRBV18 and TRBJ1-2, with D tentatively TRBD1 (6 bases). Trimming pared 2 bases from V and 8 bases from J, leaving 15 bases between. Germline CDR1 reads KGHSH; CDR2 reads LQKENI. The CDR3 totals 14 residues. As DNA, the CDR3 is TGTGCCAGCTCACCATCGCCAGGGGCTTTCGGCTACACCTTC. Translation: CASSPSPGAFGYTF.

This clone was seen only once. The CDR3 sequence: CASTNQGYGQPQHF. CDR3 bases: TGTGCCAGTACCAACCAGGGGTATGGACAGCCCCAGCATTTT. The chain recombines TRBV2 with TRBJ1-5; maybe TRBD1 (6 bases). Germline V CDR1 and CDR2: SNHLY, FYNNEI. This CDR3 has 14 amino acids. With 9 bases removed from V and 7 bases from J, the gap between germline ends came to 19 bases.

The V call is TRBV21-1, the J call TRBJ2-1; the D call of TRBD2 is as the table states it, not checked on the DNA. TRBV21-1 is annotated as a pseudogene. The CDR3 spans 18 residues. This CDR3 is CASSKADSGRHSYNEQFF. The CDR3 bases are TGTGCCAGCAGCAAAGCAGATAGCGGCCGACATTCCTACAATGAGCAGTTCTTC.

This clone was picked up a small number of times. The gene calls are TRBV2 and TRBJ1-5; 7 nucleotides match TRBD1. The CDR3 length is 13 residues. CDR1 and CDR2 from the germline V gene are SNHLY and FYNNEI. The V and J ends lost 1 base and 11 bases, in that order; junction bases with no gene match: 5. The CDR3 nucleotides read TGTGCCAGCAGTGAAGAGACAGGGTTTTCCCAGCATTTT. This gives the protein CASSEETGFSQHF.

V gene TRBV27 combines with J gene TRBJ2-4; weak D call: TRBD1 (5 bases). Trimming stripped 6 bases from V and 2 bases from J, with 11 bases between. Germline V gives CDR1 MNHEY, CDR2 SMNVEV (reference sequence). This CDR3 spans 14 amino acids. The CDR3 spells CASRKAGTKNIQYF. The CDR3 nucleotides read TGTGCCAGCAGAAAAGCAGGGACCAAAAACATTCAGTACTTC.

The rearrangement joins TRBV7-2 to TRBJ2-3; weak D call: TRBD1 (6 bases). The germline V gene has CDR1 SGHTA and CDR2 FQGNSA. V lost 2 bases, J lost 2 bases, and 11 bases lay in between. The CDR3 has 15 amino acids. As DNA, the CDR3 is TGTGCCAGCAGCTTACAGGGGTCGTACACAGATACGCAGTATTTT. It translates to CASSLQGSYTDTQYF.

V gene TRBV7-9 combines with J gene TRBJ2-6; 8 bases agree with TRBD2. CDR3 length: 16 amino acids. CDR1 and CDR2 from the germline V gene are SEHNR and FQNEAQ (reference sequence). V shed 5 bases and J 2 bases; nucleotides not matched to a gene: 5. Here the CDR3 reads CASSREGSPGANVLTF. The CDR3 nucleotides read TGTGCCAGCAGCCGGGAGGGATCTCCTGGGGCCAACGTCCTGACTTTC.

This rearrangement joins TRBV25-1 to TRBJ1-1; D is undetermined. The germline V gene has CDR1 MGHDK and CDR2 SYGVNS. The CDR3 is 13 amino acids. The V gene lost 5 bases and the J gene lost 8 bases, with 15 bases spanning the gap. This CDR3 is CASSPSHRIEAFF. CDR3 coding DNA: TGTGCCAGCAGTCCATCACACCGGATAGAAGCTTTCTTT. Filled out from reference TRBV25-1 and TRBJ1-1, the complete variable domain reads EADIYQTPRYLVIGTGKKITLECSQTMGHDKMYWYQQDPGMELHLIHYSYGVNSTEKGDLSSESTVSRIRTEHFPLTLESARPSHTSQYLCASSPSHRIEAFFGQGTRLTVV.

The genes are TRBV5-6 and TRBJ2-3, with 9 nucleotides matching TRBD1. Germline trimming cut 3 bases from V and 6 bases from J; bases unmatched to any gene: 5. Germline V gene lookup returns CDR1 SGHDT and CDR2 YYEEEE. The CDR3 sequence is 14 residues long. The CDR3 reads CASSSTGGSDTQYF. CDR3 nucleotide sequence: TGTGCCAGCAGCTCGACAGGGGGTTCCGATACGCAGTATTTT.

The V gene is TRBV7-2, the J gene TRBJ1-4, with D possibly TRBD1 on 6 matching bases. The V gene's germline CDR1 is SGHTA and CDR2 FQGNSA. Trimming removed 7 bases at V and 7 bases at J, with 16 bases between. The CDR3 consists of 14 residues. CDR3 sequence reads: CASTRGAGGEKLFF. The CDR3 DNA reads TGTGCCAGCACCCGGGGGGCAGGAGGTGAAAAACTGTTTTTT.

The J gene is TRBJ2-1, the V gene TRBV2; D remains ambiguous. V gave up 4 bases and J gave up 8 bases, with 9 bases separating them. Germline V lookup: CDR1 SNHLY, CDR2 FYNNEI. This CDR3 has 12 amino acids. The CDR3 protein is CASSGVGHEQFF. CDR3 DNA: TGTGCCAGCAGTGGAGTTGGGCATGAGCAGTTCTTC.

The chain combines TRBV4-1 with TRBJ2-3; the D call may be TRBD1 or TRBD2 (6 bases each). V lost 3 bases and J 3 bases, leaving 13 bases between the germline ends. The CDR3 contains 15 residues. The germline gives CDR1 MGHRA, CDR2 YSYEKL. The CDR3 loop reads CASSQRGGGTDTQYF. The CDR3 DNA sequence: TGCGCCAGCAGCCAGCGCGGAGGGGGGACAGATACGCAGTATTTT.

The chain carries TRBV4-2 and TRBJ2-3, with 8 bases lining up with TRBD2. Germline loops: CDR1 LGHNA, CDR2 YNFKEQ. This CDR3 has 17 residues. Trimming at V came to 1 base and at J to 0 bases, leaving 6 bases not matched to a gene. CDR3 DNA sequence: TGTGCCAGCAGCCAAGTTAAGGCTAGCGGGAGCACAGATACGCAGTATTTT. This encodes CASSQVKASGSTDTQYF.

CDR3 amino acids: CASSSKTSGATNTGELFF. CDR3 coding DNA: TGCGCCAGCAGCTCAAAGACTAGCGGGGCTACGAACACCGGGGAGCTGTTTTTT. The chain joins TRBV5-1 to TRBJ2-2, with 11 bases identical to TRBD2. Germline-derived CDR1 and CDR2 are SGHRS and YFSETQ. V lost 3 bases, J lost 0 bases, and 7 bases stayed unmatched. The CDR3 runs to 18 residues.

V is TRBV6-1 and J is TRBJ2-7; D is undetermined. The CDR3 has 15 residues. V lost 2 bases to trimming and J lost 0 bases, with 11 bases between them. The germline V gene encodes CDR1 MNHNS and CDR2 SASEGT. The CDR3 DNA reads as TGTGCCAGCAGTGAAATTCGGGTAAGCTCCTACGAGCAGTACTTC. Translated, it gives CASSEIRVSSYEQYF.

The gene calls are TRBV5-1 and TRBJ2-7; perhaps TRBD1 as D (5 bases). V lost 3 bases and J 2 bases, leaving 9 bases between the germline ends. The CDR3 has 13 residues. The germline gives CDR1 SGHRS, CDR2 YFSETQ. Written as DNA, the CDR3 is TGCGCCAGCAGCTCCGACAGCGCCTACGAGCAGTACTTC. Its protein is CASSSDSAYEQYF.

This clone was observed a handful of times. The rearrangement links TRBV15 to TRBJ1-4; D not resolved. The CDR3 is 11 amino acids. V lost 4 bases to trimming and J lost 8 bases, with 5 bases between them. Germline CDR1 reads LNHNV; CDR2 reads YYDKDF (reference sequence). The CDR3 DNA sequence: TGTGCCACCAGCAAAGGGGAAAAACTGTTTTTT. Translation: CATSKGEKLFF.

This clone appeared a single time. The chain has TRBV28 and TRBJ1-3, with D perhaps matching TRBD1 (6 bases). The length of the CDR3 is 14 residues. Per the germline V gene, CDR1 is MDHEN and CDR2 is SYDVKM. V shed 8 bases and J shed 2 bases, with 13 bases lying between them. The CDR3 coding sequence is TGTGCCAGCCTTACACAGGGACCTGGAAACACCATATATTTT. Translated: CASLTQGPGNTIYF.

V gene TRBV15 combines with J gene TRBJ1-3; D is unresolved. The V gene lost 1 base and the J gene lost 1 base, with 5 bases spanning the gap. The CDR3 runs 14 residues. CDR1 and CDR2 from the germline V gene are LNHNV and YYDKDF (reference sequence). CDR3 protein: CATSRASSGNTIYF. The CDR3 coding sequence is TGTGCCACCAGCAGAGCCAGTTCTGGAAACACCATATATTTT.